The 25 T cell receptor beta chains below come from one sample, sequenced in a study of blood T cell repertoires in COVID-19. Profiling relied on immunoSEQ multiplex PCR, and the TCRdb table lists in-frame clones only, not all of them. This sample has around 360,000 clones, with approximately 84% found just once. The sequencing input was PBMCs or T cells enriched from blood (not recorded which). The origin of the receptors is a woman aged 30 to 39 who had recovered from COVID-19.

The chain has TRBV29-1 and TRBJ1-5; D unresolved. V lost 4 bases and J 7 bases, leaving 17 bases between the germline ends. There are 14 residues in the CDR3. Germline CDR1 SQVTM, CDR2 ANQGSEA. CDR3 coding DNA: TGCAGCGTTGGAGACGGCGGGGTAGGGCAGCCCCAGCATTTT. Protein: CSVGDGGVGQPQHF.

This clone has a count of ten or more. The chain carries TRBV6-4 and TRBJ2-1, with 13 nucleotides matching TRBD2. Unmatched junction bases numbered 3, after V lost 4 bases and J lost 6 bases. CDR1 MRHNA and CDR2 SNTAGT come from the germline V gene. The CDR3 is 15 residues long. For the CDR3, the DNA is TGTGCCAGCAGTGTTGGACTAGCGGGGGCCAATGAGCAGTTCTTC. This translates into CASSVGLAGANEQFF.

V usage is TRBV2 and J usage is TRBJ2-4; D is unclear. Looked up from germline, CDR1 is SNHLY and CDR2 is FYNNEI. V was trimmed by 10 bases and J by 0 bases, leaving 10 bases between them. The CDR3 is 13 residues long. The CDR3 DNA reads as TGTGCCATACTTATAGAAGCCAAAAACATTCAGTACTTC. This codes for CAILIEAKNIQYF.

This clone was found once. The rearrangement joins TRBV9 to TRBJ1-1; D may be TRBD1 (6 bases). Germline CDR1 and CDR2: SGDLS and YYNGEE. Trimming removed 3 bases from V and 3 bases from J, with 12 bases in between. There are 14 residues in the CDR3. CDR3 region: CASSATTGYTEAFF. The CDR3 DNA sequence: TGTGCCAGCAGCGCAACTACAGGGTACACTGAAGCTTTCTTT.

This chain uses TRBV3-1 (or the pseudogene TRBV3-2) with TRBJ1-3; D unclear. Germline assignment: CDR1 LGHDT and CDR2 YNNKEL (reference sequence). CDR3 length: 15 residues. V shed 4 bases and J shed 2 bases, with 12 bases lying between them. CDR3: CASSLWTETGNTIYF. For the CDR3, the DNA is TGTGCCAGCAGCCTGTGGACTGAAACTGGAAACACCATATATTTT.

The chain has TRBV7-8 and TRBJ1-2; 8 nucleotides line up with TRBD1. The length of the CDR3 is 17 residues. CDR1 and CDR2 from the germline V gene are SGHVS and FQNEAQ. V lost 5 bases to trimming and J lost 5 bases; unmatched junction nucleotides: 16. The CDR3 is CASSPTGVIRGFYGYTF. The CDR3 DNA sequence: TGTGCCAGCAGCCCGACAGGGGTTATAAGGGGATTTTATGGCTACACCTTC.

The rearrangement uses TRBV29-1 and TRBJ2-5; D perhaps matches TRBD2 (5 bases). Trimming pared 0 bases from V and 1 base from J, leaving 12 bases between. This CDR3 has 15 residues. The germline V gene has CDR1 SQVTM and CDR2 ANQGSEA. The CDR3 DNA is TGCAGCGTTGAAGATCCGGGGAGTGGCCAAGAGACCCAGTACTTC. This codes for CSVEDPGSGQETQYF.

With respect to this clone: The identical CDR3 is also encoded by other nucleotide sequences in the sample. This chain uses TRBV5-1 with TRBJ2-1, with TRBD2 matching over 13 bases. The CDR3 length is 15 residues. Unmatched junction bases numbered 3, after V lost 1 base and J lost 8 bases. The germline V gene has CDR1 SGHRS and CDR2 YFSETQ. The CDR3 loop is CASSLLLAGGDEQFF. CDR3 sequence (DNA): TGCGCCAGCAGCTTGCTACTAGCGGGAGGGGATGAGCAGTTCTTC.

The gene calls are TRBV29-1 and TRBJ2-2; possible D gene TRBD2, 6 bases. CDR3 length equals 14 residues. Germline CDR1 and CDR2: SQVTM and ANQGSEA. Trimming took 6 bases from V and 0 from J, leaving 11 bases between them. This CDR3 is CSVGRGSNTGELFF. The CDR3 nucleotides read TGCAGCGTAGGACGGGGGTCGAACACCGGGGAGCTGTTTTTT.

The chain combines TRBV18 with TRBJ1-1; TRBD1 is a possible D gene (6 bases). Trimming cost V 2 bases and J 4 bases, with 8 bases left between them. The CDR3 is 13 amino acids. Germline V gene lookup returns CDR1 KGHSH and CDR2 LQKENI. CDR3 region: CASSPSRGTEAFF. In DNA, the CDR3 is TGTGCCAGCTCACCAAGCAGGGGCACTGAAGCTTTCTTT.

V gene TRBV28 combines with J gene TRBJ1-5; perhaps TRBD1 as D (5 bases). The CDR3 spans 13 residues. Trimming took off 5 bases at V and 4 bases at J, with 9 bases between the two ends. From germline, CDR1 is MDHEN and CDR2 SYDVKM. The CDR3 loop reads CASSPTENQPQHF. The DNA of the CDR3 is TGTGCCAGCAGTCCGACAGAAAATCAGCCCCAGCATTTT. The full variable domain, with the rest looked up from reference TRBV28 and TRBJ1-5, is DVKVTQSSRYLVKRTGEKVFLECVQDMDHENMFWYRQDPGLGLRLIYFSYDVKMKEKGDIPEGYSVSREKKERFSLILESASTNQTSMYLCASSPTENQPQHFGDGTRLSIL.

CDR3 amino acids: CASSQGTSGSSYNEQFF. The CDR3 DNA follows: TGTGCCAGCAGCCAAGGGACTAGCGGGAGCTCCTACAATGAGCAGTTCTTC. V gene TRBV4-2 combines with J gene TRBJ2-1; 13 nucleotides line up with TRBD2. The germline gives CDR1 LGHNA, CDR2 YNFKEQ. This CDR3 has 17 amino acids. The ends lost 1 base at V and 0 bases at J; junction bases unmatched: 0.

The genes are TRBV16 and TRBJ1-1; 7 nucleotides line up with TRBD1. CDR3 length: 13 residues. Germline V CDR1 and CDR2: KGHSY, FQNENV. Losses at the gene ends were 4 bases for V and 5 bases for J; bases not matched to a gene: 4. The CDR3, as DNA: TGTGCCAGCAGCCCGGGACAGACGACTGAAGCTTTCTTT. This sequence encodes CASSPGQTTEAFF. Supplemented by reference TRBV16 and TRBJ1-1, the full variable domain reads GEEVAQTPKHLVRGEGQKAKLYCAPIKGHSYVFWYQQVLKNEFKFLISFQNENVFDETGMPKERFSAKCLPNSPCSLEIQATKLEDSAVYFCASSPGQTTEAFFGQGTRLTVV.

The rearrangement uses TRBV15 and TRBJ2-7; 9 bases agree with TRBD2. The CDR3 covers 16 residues. J gave up 3 bases and V 1 base, and 7 bases lay outside the gene matches. Germline V lookup: CDR1 LNHNV, CDR2 YYDKDF (reference sequence). CDR3 amino acids: CATSRGEREVIYEQYF. The CDR3 DNA is TGTGCCACCAGCAGAGGTGAGCGGGAGGTTATCTACGAGCAGTACTTC. Using reference TRBV15 and TRBJ2-7 for the parts outside the CDR3, the full variable domain is DAMVIQNPRYQVTQFGKPVTLSCSQTLNHNVMYWYQQKSSQAPKLLFHYYDKDFNNEADTPDNFQSRRPNTSFCFLDIRSPGLGDTAMYLCATSRGEREVIYEQYFGPGTRLTVT.

This sequence joins TRBV5-6 and TRBJ1-1, with D unresolved. This CDR3 has 14 amino acids. V was pared by 5 bases and J by 1 base, with 12 bases between. CDR1 and CDR2 from the germline V gene are SGHDT and YYEEEE. The DNA of the CDR3 is TGTGCCAGCAGTAATCGGGGATGGAACACTGAAGCTTTCTTT. Amino acids: CASSNRGWNTEAFF.

The chain uses TRBV5-8 and TRBJ2-3, with 15 bases lining up with TRBD2. This CDR3 comprises 17 residues. Germline V CDR1 and CDR2: SGHTS, YDEGEE. Losses at the gene ends were 0 bases for V and 4 bases for J; bases not matched to a gene: 3. CDR3 sequence (DNA): TGTGCCAGCAGCTTGGGGACTAGCGGGAGGGCCGCAGATACGCAGTATTTT. Translating gives CASSLGTSGRAADTQYF.

This chain joins TRBV6-5 and TRBJ2-5; D possibly corresponds to TRBD2 (6 bases). The V and J ends lost 7 bases and 5 bases respectively, with 17 bases between them. This CDR3 spans 14 amino acids. The germline CDR1 and CDR2 sequences are MNHEY and SVGAGI. This chain's CDR3 is CASTSGGDRETQYF. Here the CDR3 DNA reads TGTGCCAGCACCTCAGGCGGGGACCGGGAGACCCAGTACTTC.

As for this clone: No DNA is shown, since the ends of the CDR3 on it are uncertain; the CDR3 is the one TCRdb lists. The V call is TRBV5-1, the J call TRBJ2-5; TRBD1 reflects the table's D call only, with no check against the DNA. Termini included, the CDR3 measures 15 amino acids. The germline gives CDR1 SGHRS, CDR2 YFSETQ. CDR3 sequence: CASSIRARALETQYF.

CDR3 in amino acids: CASSTGTSNNEQFF. The CDR3 nucleotides read TGTGCCAGCAGTACCGGGACTAGTAACAATGAGCAGTTCTTC. V is TRBV28 and J is TRBJ2-1, with 8 bases identical to TRBD2. This CDR3 has 14 amino acids. Germline trimming cut 5 bases from V and 5 bases from J; bases unmatched to any gene: 5. Germline assignment: CDR1 MDHEN and CDR2 SYDVKM.

The chain joins TRBV5-1 to TRBJ1-1, with 7 bases aligning to TRBD1. The J segment lost 5 bases and the V segment lost 0 bases, leaving 4 bases of the junction unmatched. Germline assignment: CDR1 SGHRS and CDR2 YFSETQ. This CDR3 has 14 amino acids. In nucleotides, the CDR3 is TGCGCCAGCAGCTTGGCAGGGGGGAGGACTGAAGCTTTCTTT. It translates to CASSLAGGRTEAFF. Drawing the rest from reference TRBV5-1 and TRBJ1-1, the complete variable domain is KAGVTQTPRYLIKTRGQQVTLSCSPISGHRSVSWYQQTPGQGLQFLFEYFSETQRNKGNFPGRFSGRQFSNSRSEMNVSTLELGDSALYLCASSLAGGRTEAFFGQGTRLTVV.

The CDR3 DNA reads TGTGCCAGCAGTTTACCCCTTAATCAGCCCCAGCATTTT. Its translation: CASSLPLNQPQHF. This chain joins TRBV28 and TRBJ1-5; unclear D gene. Germline loops: CDR1 MDHEN, CDR2 SYDVKM. This CDR3 has 13 amino acids. V lost 2 bases and J 4 bases, leaving 6 bases between the germline ends. Drawing the rest from reference TRBV28 and TRBJ1-5, the complete variable domain is DVKVTQSSRYLVKRTGEKVFLECVQDMDHENMFWYRQDPGLGLRLIYFSYDVKMKEKGDIPEGYSVSREKKERFSLILESASTNQTSMYLCASSLPLNQPQHFGDGTRLSIL.

J is TRBJ2-3 and V is TRBV6-5, with no clear D. Germline-derived CDR1 and CDR2 are MNHEY and SVGAGI. The CDR3 spans 15 residues. Trimming left V 3 bases short and J 6 bases short, with 16 bases between. CDR3 amino acids: CASSYGWASRDTQYF. CDR3 DNA: TGTGCCAGCAGTTATGGCTGGGCCAGTCGGGATACGCAGTATTTT.

The chain has TRBV10-1 and TRBJ1-5; TRBD1 matches at 7 bases. CDR1 is WNHNN and CDR2 is SYGVQD in the germline V gene (reference sequence). This CDR3 spans 17 amino acids. With 2 bases clipped from V and 4 bases from J, the junction kept 11 bases outside the gene matches. CDR3 DNA: TGCGCCAGCAGTGAGCCAAGGCTGGGACAGCGGAATCAGCCCCAGCATTTT. Its protein product is CASSEPRLGQRNQPQHF.

This sequence joins TRBV6-5 and TRBJ2-7; a weak D match, TRBD1 (6 bases). The V gene lost 6 bases and the J gene lost 2 bases, with 11 bases spanning the gap. The CDR3 is made up of 13 amino acids. In germline, CDR1 is MNHEY, CDR2 SVGAGI. CDR3 loop: CASSHRVPYEQYF. CDR3 nucleotides: TGTGCCAGCAGCCACAGGGTGCCCTACGAGCAGTACTTC.

The V call is TRBV15, the J call TRBJ2-1, with a weak D call TRBD2 (5 bases). Trimming removed 5 bases from V and 2 bases from J, with 13 bases in between. This CDR3 spans 15 amino acids. Germline V gives CDR1 LNHNV, CDR2 YYDKDF (reference sequence). The CDR3 region is CATSLGSGTYNEQFF. In DNA form, the CDR3 reads TGTGCCACCAGCCTCGGTTCGGGGACCTACAATGAGCAGTTCTTC.